This T cell receptor beta chain was obtained from a study of OX40 agonist ivuxolimab in advanced cancers. This CDR3 comprises 12 residues. CDR1 is LNHDA, CDR2 SQIVND, per germline (reference sequence). Produced via immunoSEQ multiplex PCR; TCRdb's table is partial and in-frame only. The table has about 29,000 clones, approximately 89% seen once. The sequencing here drew on CD4+ or CD8+ T cells sorted from blood, taken in a trial of the OX40 agonist ivuxolimab. This chain connects TRBV19 to TRBJ1-1; a possible D gene is TRBD1 (5 bases). This clonotype originated in an adult with an advanced solid tumor such as melanoma, head and neck, liver or kidney cancer. The CDR3 is CASLREDTEAFF. The CDR3 DNA sequence: TGTGCTTCTCTCAGGGAGGACACTGAAGCTTTCTTT.